The clone carrying this TCR beta chain was observed a few times. The V gene end was trimmed by 1 base and the J gene end by 0 bases; junction bases not matched to a gene: 5. The CDR3 totals 17 residues. This specimen belongs to a study of T-cell memory formation after mild COVID-19. TCR alpha and TCR beta cDNA libraries with sample barcodes and UMIs came from 5'RACE using constant-segment primers. TCRdb reanalysed the 5' RACE reads using MiXCR and keeps one entry per CDR3 protein. The table records fewer than 700,000 distinct CDR3 sequences, roughly 18% of them present only once. V gene TRBV12-3 or TRBV12-4 combines with J gene TRBJ2-3, with 9 bases lining up with TRBD2. The source is an adult woman who had mild COVID-19 (a few samples of this study predate the infection). Cell type and time point are not known. The specimen sequenced was PBMCs or a T cell subset sorted from them (not recorded which). CDR3 sequence reads: CASSLDYSGGSTDTQYF. Written as DNA, the CDR3 is TGTGCCAGCAGTTTAGACTATAGCGGGGGTAGCACAGATACGCAGTATTTT.